The subject of this entry is one T cell receptor (beta chain). V was trimmed by 1 base and J by 10 bases, leaving 9 bases between them. Germline loops: CDR1 SGHDN, CDR2 FVKESK. This CDR3 is 12 amino acids long. This sample was included in a study of CD8 T cells in Susac syndrome. Random-hexamer reverse transcription was applied to about 0.5 to 1 ug RNA. The CDR3 of TCR beta was amplified by immunoSEQ multiplex PCR across 54 Vbeta and 13 Jbeta. TCRdb re-called the immunoSEQ multiplex PCR reads with MiXCR, one entry per CDR3 protein. This table holds more than 95,000 distinct CDR3 sequences, 90% to 95% found once.

The sequence was collected from a human donor with multiple sclerosis. V usage is TRBV14 and J usage is TRBJ2-3; D gene unclear. Sequenced material: CD8+ T cells from PBMCs. The CDR3: CASSQGASAQYF. The CDR3 bases are TGTGCCAGCAGCCAAGGCGCCTCGGCGCAGTATTTT.